This TCR beta chain stems from a study of sequential checkpoint blockade in melanoma (dated by TCRdb to about 2019). Background on the whole study: Patients were assigned by 1:1 randomization to either first-line nivolumab followed by ipilimumab (arm A) or ipilimumab followed by nivolumab (arm B). Maintenance nivolumab was given following each of the two trial sequences. Overall study results and their limits: Validation of the response-prediction model combining TCR metrics and mutation burden is needed in larger, independent patient cohorts.

This clone was seen only once. It has no known antigen specificity. No per-base quality is available; no much larger clone lies one base away. The immunoSEQ Assay was used to immunosequence TCRbeta CDR3 regions from genomic DNA. Genomic DNA was amplified by bias-controlled multiplex PCR before high-throughput sequencing. The paper's processing steps were these. To quantify the absolute abundance of each unique TCRbeta CDR3 region, the sequences were collapsed and filtered. Clonality was defined as 1 minus Pielou's evenness and was calculated using productive rearrangements only. Clones with significantly greater frequencies in on-treatment versus baseline samples were identified using a previously published method. Held by TCRdb, this immuneACCESS table contains in-frame sequences only and omits some clones. Under half of the omission traces to an unresolved V gene where checked; the cause of the rest is unknown. From that table come the V and J calls and clone size; the DNA was used to work out D and trimming. The sample table lists about 21,000 clones, about 80% of them with a count of one. The top ten hold roughly two fifths of the sample.

Read against the paper, the sample's treatment or condition label means: randomized to nivolumab then ipilimumab (arm A) or the reverse (arm B). No trial patient had received prior DNA-damaging chemotherapy. On a FACS Aria II flow cytometer, live CD3+CD8+ cells that were negative for CD19 and CD56 were sorted from thawed PBMCs. Samples were obtained from patients with melanoma enrolled in CheckMate 064, a randomized, open-label phase II trial of sequential checkpoint blockade. Peripheral blood mononuclear cells were collected by leukapheresis, purified with Ficoll-Paque, and frozen in human serum with about 9.2% DMSO. Immediately after sorting, the purity of the sorted blood CD3+CD8+ cells was confirmed to be >95%, and DNA was then extracted. This sequence was found in a human donor with melanoma. This specimen was CD8+ T cells sorted from blood (inferred from file names), taken from a patient given nivolumab and ipilimumab in sequence.

The nucleotides are TGTGCCAGCAGTGAATCCACCGACAGGGTACACCAGCCCCAGCATTTT. Translated, this gives CASSESTDRVHQPQHF. The rearrangement joined TRBV6-1 to TRBJ1-5; 7 nucleotides in the junction match TRBD1. In the germline V gene, CDR1 corresponds to MNHNS and CDR2 to SASEGT. Unmatched junction bases come to 11, with V trimmed by 2 bases and J by 7 bases. The CDR3 spans 16 residues, from the cysteine through the phenylalanine. The only DNA kept is the CDR3, 48 bases in frame from the first base.